This entry concerns a single TCR beta chain. Its antigen remains unidentified. Profiled with immunoSEQ multiplex PCR; TCRdb holds only in-frame clones, not every one. The data hold fewer than 200,000 clones, with approximately 90% observed a single time. V shed 2 bases and J 1 base; nucleotides not matched to a gene: 3. Germline CDR1 and CDR2: SGHTA and FQGNSA. This CDR3 is built from 15 residues. The data originate from a study of T cell responses to AZD1222 COVID-19 vaccine. Study-level results: The sample set comprised mostly white British donors with more females, and clonal diversity was possibly underestimated.

The source is an adult who received the MenACWY meningococcal vaccine as a control. This material consisted of peripheral blood, taken 28 days after the second dose of the MenACWY control vaccine. The chain carries TRBV7-2 and TRBJ1-1, with TRBD1 matching over 8 bases. The CDR3 DNA reads TGTGCCAGCAGCTTACAGGGGGCAAAGAACACTGAAGCTTTCTTT. Protein: CASSLQGAKNTEAFF.